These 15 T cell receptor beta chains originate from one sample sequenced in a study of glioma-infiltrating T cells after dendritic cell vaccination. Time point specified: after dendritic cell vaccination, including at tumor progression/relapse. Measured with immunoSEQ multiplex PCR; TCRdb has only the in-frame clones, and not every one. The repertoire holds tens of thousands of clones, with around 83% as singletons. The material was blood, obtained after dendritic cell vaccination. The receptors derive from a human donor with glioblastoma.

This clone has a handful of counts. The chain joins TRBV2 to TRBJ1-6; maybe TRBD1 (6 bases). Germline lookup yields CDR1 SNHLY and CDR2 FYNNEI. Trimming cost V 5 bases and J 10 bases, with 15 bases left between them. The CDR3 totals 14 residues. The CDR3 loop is CASSPQGRESPLHF. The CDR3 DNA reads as TGTGCCAGCAGTCCCCAGGGGCGAGAATCACCCCTCCACTTT.

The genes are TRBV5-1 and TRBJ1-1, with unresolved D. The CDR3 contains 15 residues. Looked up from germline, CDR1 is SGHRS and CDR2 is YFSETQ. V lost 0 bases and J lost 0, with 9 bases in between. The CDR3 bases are TGCGCCAGCAGCTTGGGCGGCACTCTGAACACTGAAGCTTTCTTT. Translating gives CASSLGGTLNTEAFF. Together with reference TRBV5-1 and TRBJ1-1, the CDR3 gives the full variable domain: KAGVTQTPRYLIKTRGQQVTLSCSPISGHRSVSWYQQTPGQGLQFLFEYFSETQRNKGNFPGRFSGRQFSNSRSEMNVSTLELGDSALYLCASSLGGTLNTEAFFGQGTRLTVV.

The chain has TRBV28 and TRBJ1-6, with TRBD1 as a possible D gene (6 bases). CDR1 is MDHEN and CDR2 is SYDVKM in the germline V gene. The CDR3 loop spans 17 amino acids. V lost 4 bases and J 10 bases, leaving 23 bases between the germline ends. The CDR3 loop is CASSSLLYDRLGSPLHF. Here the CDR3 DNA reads TGTGCCAGCAGTTCCCTATTGTACGACAGGCTGGGATCACCCCTCCACTTT.

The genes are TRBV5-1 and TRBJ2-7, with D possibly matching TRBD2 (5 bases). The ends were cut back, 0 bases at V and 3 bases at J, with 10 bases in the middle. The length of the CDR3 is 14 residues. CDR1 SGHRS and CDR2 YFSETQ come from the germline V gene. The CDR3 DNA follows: TGCGCCAGCAGCTTGGATGAGGGTTACTACGAGCAGTACTTC. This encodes CASSLDEGYYEQYF.

The DNA of the CDR3 is TGTGCCAGTAGTCGGACAGAGAGTATCCACGAGCAGTACTTC. Translated: CASSRTESIHEQYF. The rearrangement links TRBV19 to TRBJ2-7; TRBD1 might be the D (6 bases). This CDR3 contains 14 residues. Trimming removed 5 bases from V and 5 bases from J, with 16 bases in between. Per germline, CDR1 LNHDA and CDR2 SQIVND (reference sequence).

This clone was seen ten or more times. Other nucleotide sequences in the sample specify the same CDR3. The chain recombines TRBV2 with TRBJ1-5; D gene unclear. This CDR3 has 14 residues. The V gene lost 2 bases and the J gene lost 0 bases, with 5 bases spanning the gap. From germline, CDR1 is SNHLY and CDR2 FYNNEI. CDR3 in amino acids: CASSESYSNQPQHF. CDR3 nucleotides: TGTGCCAGCAGTGAATCGTATAGCAATCAGCCCCAGCATTTT.

The CDR3 bases are TGCGCCAGCAGCCAAGGGACGAGGGAAAACTATGGCTACACCTTC. Translating gives CASSQGTRENYGYTF. V is TRBV4-3 and J is TRBJ1-2; D not certain. The germline V gene has CDR1 LGHNA and CDR2 YSLEER. The CDR3 covers 15 residues. The V end was cut by 1 base, the J end by 2 bases, with 11 bases between.

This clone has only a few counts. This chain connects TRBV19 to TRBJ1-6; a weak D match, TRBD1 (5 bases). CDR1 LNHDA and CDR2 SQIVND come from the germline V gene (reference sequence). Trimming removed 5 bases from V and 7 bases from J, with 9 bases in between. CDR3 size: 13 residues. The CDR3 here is CASSAYRNSPLHF. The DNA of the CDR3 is TGTGCCAGTAGTGCCTACAGGAATTCACCCCTCCACTTT. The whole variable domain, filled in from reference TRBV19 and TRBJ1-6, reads DGGITQSPKYLFRKEGQNVTLSCEQNLNHDAMYWYRQDPGQGLRLIYYSQIVNDFQKGDIAEGYSVSREKKESFPLTVTSAQKNPTAFYLCASSAYRNSPLHFGNGTRLTVT.

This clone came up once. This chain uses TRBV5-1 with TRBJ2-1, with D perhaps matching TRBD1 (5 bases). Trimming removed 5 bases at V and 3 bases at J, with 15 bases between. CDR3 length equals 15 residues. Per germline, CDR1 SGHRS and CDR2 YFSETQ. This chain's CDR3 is CASRNSGQNYNEQFF. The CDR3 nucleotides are TGCGCCAGCAGGAATTCAGGACAAAACTACAATGAGCAGTTCTTC.

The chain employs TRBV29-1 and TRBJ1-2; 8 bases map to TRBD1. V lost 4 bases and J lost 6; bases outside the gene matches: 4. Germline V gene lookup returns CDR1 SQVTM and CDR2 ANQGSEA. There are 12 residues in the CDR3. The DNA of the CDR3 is TGCAGCGTTGGGCCGACAGGGGATGGCTACACCTTC. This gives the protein CSVGPTGDGYTF.

CDR3 residues: CASSSISDTQYF. In nucleotides, the CDR3 is TGTGCCAGCAGTTCTATTTCGGATACGCAGTATTTT. The rearrangement joins TRBV9 to TRBJ2-3; no clear D. The CDR3 is made up of 12 amino acids. Between the trimmed V and J ends, which lost 5 bases and 6 bases, there was a span of 10 bases. Germline lookup yields CDR1 SGDLS and CDR2 YYNGEE.

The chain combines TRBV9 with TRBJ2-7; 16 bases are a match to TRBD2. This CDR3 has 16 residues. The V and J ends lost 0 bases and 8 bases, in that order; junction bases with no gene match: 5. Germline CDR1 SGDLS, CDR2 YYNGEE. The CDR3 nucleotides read TGTGCCAGCAGCGTAGCTGGGACTAGCGGGGGGGCCAAGCAGTACTTC. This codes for CASSVAGTSGGAKQYF.

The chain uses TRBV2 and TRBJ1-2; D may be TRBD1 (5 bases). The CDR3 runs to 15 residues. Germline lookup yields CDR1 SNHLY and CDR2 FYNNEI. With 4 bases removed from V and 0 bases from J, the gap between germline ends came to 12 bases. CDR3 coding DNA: TGTGCCAGCAGTGTAACAGGTAGTACTAACTATGGCTACACCTTC. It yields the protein CASSVTGSTNYGYTF.

The CDR3 region is CASSGVTGYEQYF. In DNA form, the CDR3 reads TGCGCCAGCAGCGGAGTGACAGGCTACGAGCAGTACTTC. The V call is TRBV5-1, the J call TRBJ2-7, with a possible D match to TRBD1 (6 bases). Trimming took off 4 bases at V and 3 bases at J, with 11 bases between the two ends. The CDR3 is 13 residues long. The germline CDR1 and CDR2 sequences are SGHRS and YFSETQ.

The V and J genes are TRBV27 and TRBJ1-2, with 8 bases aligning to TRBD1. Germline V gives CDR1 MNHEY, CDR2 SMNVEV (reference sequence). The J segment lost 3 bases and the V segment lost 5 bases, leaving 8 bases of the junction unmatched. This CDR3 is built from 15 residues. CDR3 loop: CASSLGTGADYGYTF. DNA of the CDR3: TGTGCCAGCAGTCTAGGGACAGGTGCCGACTATGGCTACACCTTC.